This entry lists 14 T cell receptor beta chains sequenced from one sample in a study of T cell responses to AZD1222 COVID-19 vaccine. Some clones are missing from TCRdb's copy, which holds only in-frame ones; the method was immunoSEQ multiplex PCR. This sample has 150,000 to 200,000 clones, with just over 90% found just once. Specimen: peripheral blood, collected on day 0 of AZD1222 vaccination. The receptors shown here come from an adult in good health.

With regard to this clone: Relative to the germline gene, one junction end is altered; a read error may explain this. The J gene is TRBJ2-3, the V gene TRBV3-1 (or the pseudogene TRBV3-2); D is undetermined. This CDR3 has 14 residues. Germline V gives CDR1 LGHDT, CDR2 YNNKEL (reference sequence). Written as DNA, the CDR3 is TGTGCCAGCAGTCAAGCCCCTCGCACAGATACGCAGTATTTT. Protein sequence: CASSQAPRTDTQYF.

The chain links TRBV18 to TRBJ1-3; possible D gene TRBD1, 5 bases. The CDR3 is 17 amino acids. The V end lost 0 bases, the J end lost 0 bases, and 12 bases lay between the germline ends. CDR1 is KGHSH and CDR2 is LQKENI in the germline V gene. In DNA, the CDR3 is TGTGCCAGCTCACCACCGGGGCAGGGTCACTCTGGAAACACCATATATTTT. Translated, it gives CASSPPGQGHSGNTIYF.

J is TRBJ2-6 and V is TRBV6-5; D assignment may be TRBD1 or TRBD2 (5 bases each). Germline V gives CDR1 MNHEY, CDR2 SVGAGI. The CDR3 runs 15 residues. Deletions cut 2 bases from V and 4 bases from J, with 9 bases between. The CDR3 region is CASSYEGTGANVLTF. CDR3 DNA: TGTGCCAGCAGTTACGAAGGGACGGGGGCCAACGTCCTGACTTTC.

This chain uses TRBV5-1 with TRBJ2-2; 11 nucleotides align to TRBD2. V lost 1 base, J lost 3 bases, and 2 bases stayed unmatched. Per germline, CDR1 SGHRS and CDR2 YFSETQ. The CDR3 runs to 16 residues. The CDR3 DNA is TGCGCCAGCAGCTTGATACTAGCGGGAGACACCGGGGAGCTGTTTTTT. Translated, it gives CASSLILAGDTGELFF.

This clone was counted a single time. The J gene is TRBJ1-5, the V gene TRBV2; maybe TRBD1 (6 bases). V lost 6 bases to trimming and J lost 0 bases, with 12 bases between them. This CDR3 contains 15 residues. Germline V gene sequence: CDR1 SNHLY, CDR2 FYNNEI. The CDR3 DNA reads as TGTGCCAGCAGCCTGGACAGCAATAGCAATCAGCCCCAGCATTTT. This encodes CASSLDSNSNQPQHF.

This chain uses TRBV11-2 with TRBJ2-1; TRBD2 matches at 8 bases. Germline V gives CDR1 SGHAT, CDR2 FQNNGV. CDR3 length equals 15 residues. Trimming at V came to 1 base and at J to 6 bases, leaving 5 bases not matched to a gene. The CDR3 bases are TGTGCCAGCAGCTTAGTGAGCGGGAGACCCAATGAGCAGTTCTTC. Encoded protein: CASSLVSGRPNEQFF.

CDR3 nucleotides: TGTGCCAGCACCCCCGGGAGGTCGACCTACGAGCAGTACTTC. This codes for CASTPGRSTYEQYF. This chain uses TRBV28 with TRBJ2-7, with 7 bases matching TRBD2. V dropped 7 bases and J dropped 2; count of bases not matched to a gene: 8. CDR3 length: 14 amino acids. The germline gives CDR1 MDHEN, CDR2 SYDVKM. The full variable domain, in which reference TRBV28 and TRBJ2-7 provide the parts outside the CDR3, is DVKVTQSSRYLVKRTGEKVFLECVQDMDHENMFWYRQDPGLGLRLIYFSYDVKMKEKGDIPEGYSVSREKKERFSLILESASTNQTSMYLCASTPGRSTYEQYFGPGTRLTVT.

The chain couples TRBV30 to TRBJ2-5; maybe TRBD1 (6 bases). The germline V gene has CDR1 GTSNPN and CDR2 SVGIG (reference sequence). This CDR3 is 13 amino acids long. Between the trimmed V and J ends, which lost 2 bases and 0 bases, there was a span of 7 bases. The CDR3 sequence: CAWSWGHQETQYF. CDR3 DNA: TGTGCCTGGAGTTGGGGGCACCAAGAGACCCAGTACTTC.

This clone was observed a single time. CDR3 residues: CASSRVRGEAFF. In DNA form, the CDR3 reads TGTGCCAGCAGTAGGGTGCGGGGTGAAGCTTTCTTT. The chain couples TRBV27 to TRBJ1-1; D uncertain. This CDR3 contains 12 residues. V lost 5 bases and J 7 bases, leaving 11 bases between the germline ends. Looked up from germline, CDR1 is MNHEY and CDR2 is SMNVEV (reference sequence).

The rearrangement links TRBV5-4 to TRBJ1-1; possibly TRBD1 for D (6 bases). The CDR3 is made up of 14 amino acids. V was clipped by 6 bases and J by 1 base, with 13 bases between them. The germline gives CDR1 SGHNT, CDR2 YYREEE (reference sequence). CDR3 nucleotide sequence: TGTGCCAGCACCGTAGACAGGCGGAACACTGAAGCTTTCTTT. Its translation is CASTVDRRNTEAFF.

The V and J genes are TRBV5-1 and TRBJ1-1; the D is unclear. This CDR3 spans 13 amino acids. Trimming left V 0 bases short and J 7 bases short, with 10 bases between. Germline loops: CDR1 SGHRS, CDR2 YFSETQ. The CDR3 is CASSLGPRDEAFF. CDR3 bases: TGCGCCAGCAGCTTGGGCCCCCGAGATGAAGCTTTCTTT.

The chain carries TRBV12-5 and TRBJ1-1, with D unresolved. Per germline, CDR1 LGHNT and CDR2 FRNRAP. Trimming took off 1 base at V and 0 bases at J, with 6 bases between the two ends. This CDR3 comprises 14 residues. CDR3: CASGLANMNTEAFF. CDR3 sequence (DNA): TGTGCTAGTGGTTTGGCAAATATGAACACTGAAGCTTTCTTT.

This clone appeared a few times. CDR3 amino acids: CASSYGTGTMNTEAFF. The CDR3 DNA reads as TGTGCCAGCAGTTACGGGACAGGTACAATGAACACTGAAGCTTTCTTT. This chain uses TRBV6-5 with TRBJ1-1; TRBD1 matches at 8 bases. Per the germline V gene, CDR1 is MNHEY and CDR2 is SVGAGI. Trimming cost V 2 bases and J 0 bases; bases outside gene matches: 5. The CDR3 is 16 amino acids.

The rearrangement links TRBV2 to TRBJ1-2, with a weak D call TRBD1 (5 bases). Deletions cut 6 bases from V and 3 bases from J, with 11 bases between. CDR1 is SNHLY, CDR2 FYNNEI, per germline. This CDR3 spans 13 amino acids. The CDR3 bases are TGTGCCAGCAGCTCAGGGTTGGACTATGGCTACACCTTC. This sequence encodes CASSSGLDYGYTF.